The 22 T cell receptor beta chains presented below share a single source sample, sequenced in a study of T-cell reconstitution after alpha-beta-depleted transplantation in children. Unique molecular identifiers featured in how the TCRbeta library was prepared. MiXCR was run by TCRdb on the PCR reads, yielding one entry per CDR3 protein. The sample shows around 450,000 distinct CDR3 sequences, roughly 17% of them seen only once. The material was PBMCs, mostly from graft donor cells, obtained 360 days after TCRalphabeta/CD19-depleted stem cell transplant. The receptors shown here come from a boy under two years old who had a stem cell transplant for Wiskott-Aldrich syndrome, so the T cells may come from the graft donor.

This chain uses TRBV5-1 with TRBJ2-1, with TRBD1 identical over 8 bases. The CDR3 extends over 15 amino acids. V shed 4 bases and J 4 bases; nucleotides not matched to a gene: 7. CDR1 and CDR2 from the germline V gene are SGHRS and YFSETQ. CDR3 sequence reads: CASSLWTGQYNEQFF. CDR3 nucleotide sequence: TGCGCCAGCAGCCTTTGGACAGGGCAATACAATGAGCAGTTCTTC.

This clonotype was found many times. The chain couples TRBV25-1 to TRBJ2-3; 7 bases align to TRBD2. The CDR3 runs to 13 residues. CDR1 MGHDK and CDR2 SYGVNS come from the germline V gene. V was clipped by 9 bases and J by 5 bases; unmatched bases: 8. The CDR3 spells CASTSVYQDTQYF. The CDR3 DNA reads TGTGCCAGTACTAGCGTCTATCAAGATACGCAGTATTTT. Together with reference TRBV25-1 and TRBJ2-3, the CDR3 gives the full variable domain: EADIYQTPRYLVIGTGKKITLECSQTMGHDKMYWYQQDPGMELHLIHYSYGVNSTEKGDLSSESTVSRIRTEHFPLTLESARPSHTSQYLCASTSVYQDTQYFGPGTRLTVL.

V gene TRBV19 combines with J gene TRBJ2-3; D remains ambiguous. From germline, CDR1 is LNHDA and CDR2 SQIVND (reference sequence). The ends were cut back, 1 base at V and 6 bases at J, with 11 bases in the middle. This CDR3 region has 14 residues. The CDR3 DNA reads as TGTGCCAGTAGTATAGGGGCACCCTGGGATACGCAGTATTTT. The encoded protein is CASSIGAPWDTQYF.

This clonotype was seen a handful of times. This CDR3 is CSVEGGPNGAHETQYF. The CDR3 region has the DNA TGCAGCGTTGAAGGCGGGCCGAACGGGGCCCACGAGACCCAGTACTTC. V and J are TRBV29-1 and TRBJ2-5; D possibly uses TRBD1 or TRBD2 (5 bases each). The V end lost 1 base, the J end lost 5 bases, and 20 bases lay between the germline ends. Per germline, CDR1 SQVTM and CDR2 ANQGSEA. The CDR3 contains 16 residues. Drawing the rest from reference TRBV29-1 and TRBJ2-5, the complete variable domain is SAVISQKPSRDICQRGTSLTIQCQVDSQVTMMFWYRQQPGQSLTLIATANQGSEATYESGFVIDKFPISRPNLTFSTLTVSNMSPEDSSIYLCSVEGGPNGAHETQYFGPGTRLLVL.

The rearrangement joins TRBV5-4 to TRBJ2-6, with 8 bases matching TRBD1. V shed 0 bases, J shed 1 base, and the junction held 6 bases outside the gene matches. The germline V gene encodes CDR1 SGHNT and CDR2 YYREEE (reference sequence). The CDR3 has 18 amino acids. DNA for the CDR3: TGTGCCAGCAGCTTGGCCTTCAGACAGGGGTCTGGGGCCAACGTCCTGACTTTC. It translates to CASSLAFRQGSGANVLTF.

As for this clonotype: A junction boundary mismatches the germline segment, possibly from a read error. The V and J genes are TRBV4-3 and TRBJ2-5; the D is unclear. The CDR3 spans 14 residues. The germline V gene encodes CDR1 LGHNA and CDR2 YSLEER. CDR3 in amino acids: CASSPTGFQETQNF. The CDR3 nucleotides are TGCGCCAGCAGCCCCACCGGGTTCCAAGAGACCCAGAACTTC.

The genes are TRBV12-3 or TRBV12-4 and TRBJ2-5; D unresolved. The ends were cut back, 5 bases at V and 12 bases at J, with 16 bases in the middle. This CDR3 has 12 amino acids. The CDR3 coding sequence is TGTGCCAGCAGTCTCGAGCCCGGCCGGGAGTACTTC. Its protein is CASSLEPGREYF.

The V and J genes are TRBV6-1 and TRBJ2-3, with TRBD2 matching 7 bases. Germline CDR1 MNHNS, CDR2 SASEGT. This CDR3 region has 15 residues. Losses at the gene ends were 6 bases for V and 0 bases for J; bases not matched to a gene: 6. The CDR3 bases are TGTGCCAGCAGGGCACGACTAGCTAGCACAGATACGCAGTATTTT. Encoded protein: CASRARLASTDTQYF.

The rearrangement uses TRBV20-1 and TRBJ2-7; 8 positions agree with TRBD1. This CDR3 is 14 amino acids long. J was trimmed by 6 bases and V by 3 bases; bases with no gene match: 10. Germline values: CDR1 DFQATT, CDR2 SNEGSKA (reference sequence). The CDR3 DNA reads TGCAGTGCTAGCCGGACAGGGCTCCCCTCCGAGCAGTACTTC. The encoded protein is CSASRTGLPSEQYF.

The DNA of the CDR3 is TGTGCCAGCAGCCATCCCGGGACAGGCGCCTACGAGCAGTACTTC. It encodes CASSHPGTGAYEQYF. This sequence joins TRBV3-1 and TRBJ2-7; 8 bases fit TRBD1. The ends lost 3 bases at V and 2 bases at J; junction bases unmatched: 6. Germline CDR1 reads LGHDT; CDR2 reads YNNKEL (reference sequence). The CDR3 totals 15 residues.

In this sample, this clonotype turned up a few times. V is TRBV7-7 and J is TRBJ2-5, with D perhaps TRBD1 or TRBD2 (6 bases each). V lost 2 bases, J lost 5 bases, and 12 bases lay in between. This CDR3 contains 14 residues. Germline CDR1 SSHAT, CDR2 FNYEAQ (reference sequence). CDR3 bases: TGTGCCAGCAGCTTAACAGGGAGGATCGAGACCCAGTACTTC. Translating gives CASSLTGRIETQYF.

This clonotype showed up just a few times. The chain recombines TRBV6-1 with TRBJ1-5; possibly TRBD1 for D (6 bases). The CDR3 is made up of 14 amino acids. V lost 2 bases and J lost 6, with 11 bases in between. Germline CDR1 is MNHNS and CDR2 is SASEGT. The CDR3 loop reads CASSELLGGQPQHF. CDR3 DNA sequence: TGTGCCAGCAGTGAACTTTTAGGGGGTCAGCCCCAGCATTTT.

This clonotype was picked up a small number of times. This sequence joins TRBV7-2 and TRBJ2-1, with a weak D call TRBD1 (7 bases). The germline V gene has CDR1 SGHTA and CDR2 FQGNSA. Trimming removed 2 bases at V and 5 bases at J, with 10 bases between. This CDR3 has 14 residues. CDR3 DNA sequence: TGTGCCAGCAGCTTACAGGGGGGCAACAATGAGCAGTTCTTC. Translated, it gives CASSLQGGNNEQFF.

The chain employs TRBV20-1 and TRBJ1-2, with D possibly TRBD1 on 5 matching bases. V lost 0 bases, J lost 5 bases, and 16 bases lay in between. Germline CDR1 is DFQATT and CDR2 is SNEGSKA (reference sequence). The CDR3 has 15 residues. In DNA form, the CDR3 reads TGCAGTGCTAGAGATCCCCCGTGGGGGATTTATGGCTACACCTTC. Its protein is CSARDPPWGIYGYTF.

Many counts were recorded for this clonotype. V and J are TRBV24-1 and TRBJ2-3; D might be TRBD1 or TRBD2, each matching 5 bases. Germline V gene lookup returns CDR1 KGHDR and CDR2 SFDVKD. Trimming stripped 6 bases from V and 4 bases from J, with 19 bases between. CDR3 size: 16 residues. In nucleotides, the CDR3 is TGTGCCACCAGTAGAGTTCGACACCTGGGGGCAGATACGCAGTATTTT. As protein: CATSRVRHLGADTQYF.

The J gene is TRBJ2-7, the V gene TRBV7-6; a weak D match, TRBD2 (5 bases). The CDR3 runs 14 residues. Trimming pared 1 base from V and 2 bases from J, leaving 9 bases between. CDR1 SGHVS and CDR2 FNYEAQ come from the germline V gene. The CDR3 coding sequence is TGTGCCAGCAGCTTAGAGCCCGGGGCCTACGAGCAGTACTTC. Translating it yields CASSLEPGAYEQYF.

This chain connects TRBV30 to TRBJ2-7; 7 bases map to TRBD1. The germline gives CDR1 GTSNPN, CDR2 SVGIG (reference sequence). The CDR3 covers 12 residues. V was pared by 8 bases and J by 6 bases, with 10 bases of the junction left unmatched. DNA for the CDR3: TGTGCCATCGACAGGACAGGTTTCGAGCAGTACTTC. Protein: CAIDRTGFEQYF.

Here the CDR3 DNA reads TGTGCCAGCAGGAGGGAGGCGGGATGGACCGGGGAGCTGTTTTTT. Protein: CASRREAGWTGELFF. The chain couples TRBV12-3 or TRBV12-4 to TRBJ2-2; perhaps TRBD2 as D (6 bases). The CDR3 totals 15 residues. V was pared by 6 bases and J by 5 bases, with 16 bases between.

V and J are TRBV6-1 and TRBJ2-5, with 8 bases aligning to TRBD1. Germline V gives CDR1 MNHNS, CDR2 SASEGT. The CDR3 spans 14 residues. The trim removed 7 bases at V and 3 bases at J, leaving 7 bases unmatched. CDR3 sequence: CASTRTGTKETQYF. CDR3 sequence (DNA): TGTGCCAGCACCCGGACAGGGACGAAAGAGACCCAGTACTTC.

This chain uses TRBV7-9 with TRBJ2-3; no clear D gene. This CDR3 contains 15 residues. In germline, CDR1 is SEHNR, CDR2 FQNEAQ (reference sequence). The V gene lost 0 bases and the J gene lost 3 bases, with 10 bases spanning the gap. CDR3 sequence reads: CASSLAVVGTDTQYF. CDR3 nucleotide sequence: TGTGCCAGCAGCTTAGCGGTGGTGGGTACAGATACGCAGTATTTT.

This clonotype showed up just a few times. DNA for the CDR3: TGTGCCAGCAGTGAAGAGAGAGGAGAAGCTTTCTTT. It translates to CASSEERGEAFF. The V gene is TRBV6-1, the J gene TRBJ1-1; D not resolved. The V and J ends lost 1 base and 8 bases respectively, with 8 bases between them. Looked up from germline, CDR1 is MNHNS and CDR2 is SASEGT. This CDR3 spans 12 amino acids.

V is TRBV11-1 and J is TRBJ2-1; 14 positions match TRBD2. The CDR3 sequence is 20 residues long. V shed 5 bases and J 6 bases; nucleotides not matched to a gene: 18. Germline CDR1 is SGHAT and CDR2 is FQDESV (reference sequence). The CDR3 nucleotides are TGTGCCAGCAGCCCCCTACGACTAGCGGGAGGGCCGTTTAAGTTCAATGAGCAGTTCTTC. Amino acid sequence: CASSPLRLAGGPFKFNEQFF.